This T cell receptor (beta chain) is from a study of human T cells and chemical hapten exposure. Overall study findings and caveats: After DPC sensitization, TCRs above 1 in 1000 frequency showed no change.

Documented time point: healthy volunteer bleed at 2 weeks. Extraction of total RNA was performed on unfractionated whole blood. Each cDNA molecule in the library carried unique molecular identifiers. Original data processing: Individual samples carried between about 23,224 and 700,000 TCRs, with 85,000 to 100,000 as the median. In TCRdb, the RACE reads were re-called with MiXCR into one record per CDR3 protein. V and J calls and clone size were set by TCRdb, not the authors. The data hold about 130,000 distinct CDR3 sequences, with more than 7.5% observed a single time. The CDR3 has 14 amino acids. CDR1 is SGHDT and CDR2 is YYEEEE in the germline V gene. With respect to this clonotype: Its target is not known. A much larger clone lies a single base off, so this may be a read error.

The TCR originated in a male donor in good health. Some clones in this sample may be carry-over from other donors' samples. The sample comprised whole blood. The chain is built from TRBV5-6 and TRBJ2-1, with a possible D match to TRBD2 (7 bases). The DNA end lines up better with TRBJ2-7; the J call may be wrong. The CDR3 is CASSLAGGPSWQYF. The DNA for the CDR3 is TGTGCCAGCAGCTTGGCGGGGGGCCCCAGTTGGCAGTACTTC.